The rows below give T cell receptor beta chains drawn from one sample of a study of cytotoxic CD8 clonotypes in ibrutinib-treated CLL. TCRdb keeps only in-frame clones here, not all; method: immunoSEQ multiplex PCR. Found here are 120,000 to 150,000 clones, 60% to 80% of them singletons; the top ten hold 25% to 30%. Source: PBMCs, taken after 12 months of ibrutinib treatment. Receptors originate from a human donor with chronic lymphocytic leukemia. The CDR3 runs from the conserved cysteine through the conserved F or W. The D gene is left open where the match is weak. A clone size is listed for some rows: how often the clone was seen (once, few, many), or a class if it is expanded.

TRBJ1-1 | TRBV28 | . | . | TGTGCCAGCAGTTTAAATGGGGCGCCGAACACTGAAGCTTTCTTT | CASSLNGAPNTEAFF
TRBJ1-2 | TRBV10-3 | once | . | TGTGCCATCAGGACGACGGAAGGAGATGGAGGCTACACCTTC | CAIRTTEGDGGYTF
TRBJ1-3 | TRBV30 | . | . | TGTGCCTGGAGTGTATCCCCCTCTGGAAACACCATATATTTT | CAWSVSPSGNTIYF
TRBJ2-3 | TRBV27 | . | TRBD2 | TGTGCCAGCAAGCTAGCGGGGGGGCCGGGAGATACGCAGTATTTT | CASKLAGGPGDTQYF
TRBJ1-3 | TRBV29-1 | . | TRBD1 | TGCAGCGTGAGGACAGGGGCCCACTCTGGAAACACCATATATTTT | CSVRTGAHSGNTIYF
TRBJ2-3 | TRBV6-4 | once | . | TGTGCCAGCAGTGGAGAAGTCCGCACAGATACGCAGTATTTT | CASSGEVRTDTQYF
TRBJ1-5 | TRBV5-5 | few | . | TGTGCCAGCAGCTCACGAAGCAATCAGCCCCAGCATTTT | CASSSRSNQPQHF
TRBJ2-1 | TRBV18 | . | . | TGTGCCAGCTCACCCCGGCGGGAAGGCGACTCCTACAATGAGCAGTTCTTC | CASSPRREGDSYNEQFF
TRBJ1-1 | TRBV30 | . | . | TGTGCCTGGAGTGTAGGCGGGACGTTGAACACTGAAGCTTTCTTT | CAWSVGGTLNTEAFF
TRBJ2-5 | TRBV29-1 | once | . | TGCAGCGTTGACCCCACAGGGATCCGAGAGACCCAGTACTTC | CSVDPTGIRETQYF
TRBJ1-5 | TRBV19 | . | . | TGTGCCAGTAGTATAGGGTGGTCCGGGGGCGCAACCAGCAATCAGCCCCAGCATTTT | CASSIGWSGGATSNQPQHF
TRBJ2-3 | TRBV9 | . | . | TGTGCCAGCAGCGTAGAGTTTCGAGGAGATACGCAGTATTTT | CASSVEFRGDTQYF
TRBJ1-1 | TRBV2 | . | . | TGTGCCAGTACAATCGGGGGCAGGGTGGCTGAAGCTTTCTTT | CASTIGGRVAEAFF
TRBJ2-1 | TRBV7-2 | . | TRBD2 | TGTGCCAGCAGCCAAACCGGGACTAGCGGGTTTCACGAGCAGTTCTTC | CASSQTGTSGFHEQFF
TRBJ2-1 | TRBV7-9 | . | . | TGTGCCAGCAGCTACAAGGCGGGGGCTTCCTACAATGAGCAGTTCTTC | CASSYKAGASYNEQFF
TRBJ2-2 | TRBV11-1 | . | TRBD1 | TGTGCCAGCAGCTCCGGGACAGTGAACACCGGGGAGCTGTTTTTT | CASSSGTVNTGELFF
TRBJ2-7 | TRBV7-2 | . | TRBD2 | TGTGCCAGCAGCTTATTTTGGTTTGGCGGGGGTTTAAGCGAGCAGTACTTC | CASSLFWFGGGLSEQYF
TRBJ2-7 | TRBV7-2 | . | TRBD2 | TGTGCCAGCAGCTTAGGGGAGGGGCCCTACGAGCAGTACTTC | CASSLGEGPYEQYF
TRBJ2-3 | TRBV4-1 | . | TRBD1 | TGCGCCAGCAGCCAAGTCGGGACAGGCGAGATGTATTTT | CASSQVGTGEMYF
TRBJ2-1 | TRBV6-5 | . | . | TGTGCCAGCAGTTACGGGCAGGGTAGTGAGCAGTTCTTC | CASSYGQGSEQFF
TRBJ1-5 | TRBV4-1 | . | . | TGCGCCAGCAGTCCCCCGGGGGAGCCCCAGCATTTT | CASSPPGEPQHF
TRBJ2-1 | TRBV9 | . | . | TGTGCCAGCAGCGTAGAGGGTCGACCGGGAAAGTCGAACAATGAGCAGTTCTTC | CASSVEGRPGKSNNEQFF
TRBJ2-7 | TRBV2 | . | TRBD2 | TGTGCCAGCATCGGGGCTAGCGGGAACTACGAGCAGTACTTC | CASIGASGNYEQYF
TRBJ1-2 | TRBV11-1 | . | . | TGTGCCAGCAGCTTAGCCCTGGGGGTCTATGGCTACACCTTC | CASSLALGVYGYTF
TRBJ2-5 | TRBV30 | . | TRBD1 | TGTGCCTGGAGGACAGGGGGCGCAGAGACCCAGTACTTC | CAWRTGGAETQYF
TRBJ2-1 | TRBV29-1 | . | TRBD2 | TGCAGCGTTTTAGCGGGGGGGCACAATGAGCAGTTCTTC | CSVLAGGHNEQFF
TRBJ1-1 | TRBV6-5 | . | TRBD1 | TGTGCCAGCAGTGGACAGGACAATGAAGCTTTCTTT | CASSGQDNEAFF
TRBJ2-3 | TRBV4-1 | . | TRBD2 | TGCGCCAGCAGCCAAGAGGGACTAGCCCAGGTAGATACGCAGTATTTT | CASSQEGLAQVDTQYF
TRBJ2-5 | TRBV4-2 | . | . | TGTGCCAGCAGCCAAGATTTGGGACCGGAGACCCAGTACTTC | CASSQDLGPETQYF
TRBJ1-4 | TRBV7-9 | . | TRBD1 | TGTGCCAGCACCCGGACAGGGGATGAAAAACTGTTTTTT | CASTRTGDEKLFF
TRBJ1-4 | TRBV18 | few | . | TGTGCCAGCTCATTACGAGGGGGTCCCCTCGATGAAAAACTGTTTTTT | CASSLRGGPLDEKLFF
TRBJ2-5 | TRBV7-9 | . | TRBD2 | TGTGCCAGCAGCATTGGGACTAGCGAGGGGACCCAGTACTTC | CASSIGTSEGTQYF
TRBJ2-4 | TRBV18 | . | . | TGTGCCAGCTCACCACCGGAGCTAGCCAAAAACATTCAGTACTTC | CASSPPELAKNIQYF
TRBJ2-3 | TRBV9 | . | TRBD2 | TGTGCCAGCAGCGTGGCTAGCGGGACAGATACGCAGTATTTT | CASSVASGTDTQYF
TRBJ2-6 | TRBV30 | . | . | TGTGCCTGGAGTCACACAGCCAACGTCCTGACTTTC | CAWSHTANVLTF
TRBJ1-1 | TRBV27 | . | TRBD1 | TGTGCCAGCAGTTCGGACAGGGCAAGGCGGACTGAAGCTTTCTTT | CASSSDRARRTEAFF
TRBJ1-1 | TRBV30 | . | TRBD1 | TGTGCCTGGAGTGGAGGACAAGCAGGGGGGCGAGCGAACACTGAAGCTTTCTTT | CAWSGGQAGGRANTEAFF
TRBJ2-7 | TRBV19 | once | . | TGTGCCAGTAGTATCAGCACTAGCGAGCAGTACTTC | CASSISTSEQYF
TRBJ2-7 | TRBV7-2 | . | . | TGTGCCAGCAGCTTAGAGGGGGGCGCCTACGAGCAGTACTTC | CASSLEGGAYEQYF
TRBJ1-4 | TRBV7-9 | . | . | TGTGCCAGCAGCTCGGACACAACCAGGGAAAAACTGTTTTTT | CASSSDTTREKLFF
TRBJ2-2 | TRBV7-3 | . | TRBD1 | TGTGCCAGCAGCTCACAGGGGGCAAGCGGGGAGCTGTTTTTT | CASSSQGASGELFF
TRBJ1-1 | TRBV27 | . | TRBD1 | TGTGCCAGCATCAAAAGGACAGGAGCTACCCCCACCAACACTGAAGCTTTCTTT | CASIKRTGATPTNTEAFF
TRBJ2-7 | TRBV13 | . | TRBD1 | TGTGCCAGCAGCGCGCCGGGACAGGGGGTAGAGCAGTACTTC | CASSAPGQGVEQYF
TRBJ2-5 | TRBV7-6 | . | . | TGTGCCAGCACCCGGACCCTCGAGGGGACCCAGTACTTC | CASTRTLEGTQYF
TRBJ1-4 | TRBV28 | . | TRBD1 | TGTGCCAGCAGGCTGGGACAGCAGAATGAAAAACTGTTTTTT | CASRLGQQNEKLFF